This T cell receptor beta chain was documented in a study of blood T cell repertoires in COVID-19. As for the study in general: Spain, Italy and the United States supplied samples that represented acute and convalescent COVID-19. Sources were T cells, B-cell-depleted T cells, or PBMCs; the material itself was cDNA or gDNA.

V dropped 7 bases and J dropped 7; count of bases not matched to a gene: 6. The CDR3 has 14 residues. Germline assignment: CDR1 LNHDA and CDR2 SQIVND (reference sequence). In the original workflow: Amplified reference gene primers provided the basis for estimating nucleated cell counts. Clones were read by immunoSEQ multiplex PCR, and TCRdb kept only the in-frame ones, dropping some. Clonal size and the V and J genes are those of that table, whereas D and trimming came from the DNA. The sample lists about 100,000 clones, around 88% occurring once. The source is a man aged 55 to 70 with acute or convalescent COVID-19. The chain carries TRBV19 and TRBJ1-4; 10 bases line up with TRBD1. Sequenced material: peripheral blood. CDR3 bases: TGTGCCAGTAAACGGGACAGGGGAAGTGAAAAACTGTTTTTT. Its translation is CASKRDRGSEKLFF.